These 27 T cell receptor beta chains originate from one sample sequenced in a study of cytomegalovirus exposure and HLA in healthy donors. Use of 60 Vbeta and 13 Jbeta primers characterized the PCR. Only in-frame clones appear in the TCRdb table, and some are missing; sequencing was by immunoSEQ multiplex PCR. Of tens of thousands of clones listed, roughly 81% were seen once; the top ten hold approximately 6.3%. Sequences were obtained from PBMCs. Receptor source: a man aged 25-45 years in good health and CMV-seronegative.

The chain joins TRBV29-1 to TRBJ2-5, with 11 positions matching TRBD1. The germline CDR1 and CDR2 sequences are SQVTM and ANQGSEA. V was pared by 6 bases and J by 5 bases, with 8 bases of the junction left unmatched. This CDR3 contains 14 residues. The CDR3 spells CSVNPGQGVETQYF. The CDR3 DNA reads as TGCAGCGTAAACCCGGGACAGGGGGTGGAGACCCAGTACTTC.

The V and J genes are TRBV4-2 and TRBJ2-5; 10 bases line up with TRBD2. Germline V CDR1 and CDR2: LGHNA, YNFKEQ. This CDR3 is built from 19 residues. V lost 1 base to trimming and J lost 0 bases; unmatched junction nucleotides: 11. CDR3 sequence reads: CASSQGSGRNDWYQETQYF. CDR3 in DNA: TGTGCCAGCAGCCAAGGTAGCGGGAGGAACGACTGGTACCAAGAGACCCAGTACTTC.

This sequence joins TRBV2 and TRBJ1-5; TRBD1 agrees at 9 bases. The CDR3 loop spans 15 amino acids. V lost 6 bases and J lost 4; bases outside the gene matches: 7. CDR1 and CDR2 from the germline V gene are SNHLY and FYNNEI. CDR3 sequence: CASSGTGSPNQPQHF. DNA of the CDR3: TGTGCCAGCAGCGGGACAGGGAGCCCTAATCAGCCCCAGCATTTT.

The genes are TRBV13 and TRBJ2-2, with D possibly being TRBD2 (6 bases). The length of the CDR3 is 16 residues. Germline loops: CDR1 PRHDT, CDR2 FYEKMQ (reference sequence). The V and J ends lost 3 bases and 0 bases respectively, with 11 bases between them. The chain's CDR3 is CASSFREKANTGELFF. Here the CDR3 DNA reads TGTGCCAGCAGCTTTCGGGAGAAGGCGAACACCGGGGAGCTGTTTTTT.

The V gene is TRBV7-8, the J gene TRBJ2-6, with D possibly TRBD1 on 6 matching bases. CDR3 length equals 16 residues. In germline, CDR1 is SGHVS, CDR2 FQNEAQ. V shed 5 bases and J shed 4 bases, with 15 bases lying between them. The CDR3 region has the DNA TGTGCCAGCAGCCCTACTACAGGGTCCGGGGCCAACGTCCTGACTTTC. Translating gives CASSPTTGSGANVLTF.

V and J are TRBV27 and TRBJ2-7; TRBD2 aligns across 8 bases. CDR3 size: 15 residues. V dropped 2 bases and J dropped 2; count of bases not matched to a gene: 5. Per germline, CDR1 MNHEY and CDR2 SMNVEV (reference sequence). Here the CDR3 DNA reads TGTGCCAGCAGTTTACGGCTAGCGGGTACCTACGAGCAGTACTTC. This encodes CASSLRLAGTYEQYF.

The V call is TRBV7-9, the J call TRBJ2-3; D ambiguous. The CDR3 is made up of 11 amino acids. The germline gives CDR1 SEHNR, CDR2 FQNEAQ (reference sequence). The V gene lost 7 bases and the J gene lost 6 bases, with 8 bases spanning the gap. CDR3 bases: TGTGCCAGCAATGAGGCGGATACGCAGTATTTT. It translates to CASNEADTQYF.

The genes are TRBV2 and TRBJ2-7, with 8 bases lining up with TRBD2. Looked up from germline, CDR1 is SNHLY and CDR2 is FYNNEI. The CDR3 loop spans 14 amino acids. J gave up 1 base and V 6 bases, and 5 bases lay outside the gene matches. The CDR3 here is CASRETGGSYEQYF. The DNA for the CDR3 is TGTGCCAGCAGGGAAACGGGAGGGTCCTACGAGCAGTACTTC.

The genes are TRBV7-2 and TRBJ2-1, with D maybe TRBD2 (6 bases). Looked up from germline, CDR1 is SGHTA and CDR2 is FQGNSA. CDR3 length: 13 amino acids. V lost 5 bases, J lost 6 bases, and 11 bases lay in between. The CDR3 nucleotides read TGTGCCAGCAGCCTACTAGCAACCAATGAGCAGTTCTTC. Translation: CASSLLATNEQFF.

The chain couples TRBV5-8 to TRBJ2-3; the D is unclear. Trimming took 1 base from V and 6 from J, leaving 9 bases between them. The CDR3 has 13 amino acids. In germline, CDR1 is SGHTS, CDR2 YDEGEE. The CDR3 is CASSLSTGDTQYF. The CDR3 nucleotides read TGTGCCAGCAGCTTGTCGACCGGGGATACGCAGTATTTT.

The rearrangement joins TRBV9 to TRBJ1-2; 9 bases are shared with TRBD1. Unmatched junction bases numbered 10, after V lost 5 bases and J lost 5 bases. The CDR3 consists of 15 residues. From germline, CDR1 is SGDLS and CDR2 YYNGEE. CDR3 nucleotides: TGTGCCAGCAGGTCCTCTAAGACAGGGGGTTATGGCTACACCTTC. Amino acids: CASRSSKTGGYGYTF.

Notes on this clone: Other DNA sequences of this sample code for an identical CDR3. The J gene is TRBJ1-2, the V gene TRBV5-1, with D maybe TRBD1 (5 bases). Germline V gene data show CDR1 as SGHRS and CDR2 as YFSETQ. The CDR3 contains 14 residues. Trimming pared 4 bases from V and 5 bases from J, leaving 15 bases between. The DNA of the CDR3 is TGCGCCAGCAGCCTGGCCGAGACAGCATATGGCTACACCTTC. Translation: CASSLAETAYGYTF.

The rearrangement uses TRBV18 and TRBJ2-1; D might be TRBD1 (5 bases). CDR3 length: 13 amino acids. V was cut by 4 bases and J by 8 bases, with 12 bases left in between. Germline CDR1 reads KGHSH; CDR2 reads LQKENI. CDR3 in DNA: TGTGCCAGCTCACAATCATGGGGCGATGAGCAGTTCTTC. Translation: CASSQSWGDEQFF.

The V and J genes are TRBV10-1 and TRBJ2-2, with D maybe TRBD1 (6 bases). The germline V and J ends were trimmed by 2 bases and 0 bases, with 7 bases remaining between them. In germline, CDR1 is WNHNN, CDR2 SYGVQD (reference sequence). The CDR3 is 15 residues long. CDR3 sequence: CASSEGQSNTGELFF. The CDR3 coding sequence is TGCGCCAGCAGTGAGGGACAGTCGAACACCGGGGAGCTGTTTTTT.

The rearrangement uses TRBV10-1 and TRBJ1-1, with D unclear. The CDR3 has 13 residues. CDR1 is WNHNN, CDR2 SYGVQD, per germline (reference sequence). Trimming left V 0 bases short and J 4 bases short, with 6 bases between. The CDR3 spells CASSESGRTEAFF. CDR3 in DNA: TGCGCCAGCAGTGAGTCTGGCCGCACTGAAGCTTTCTTT.

This chain links TRBV9 with TRBJ2-7; possible D gene TRBD2, 6 bases. The CDR3 runs 15 residues. Germline loops: CDR1 SGDLS, CDR2 YYNGEE. The germline V and J ends were trimmed by 0 bases and 7 bases, with 17 bases remaining between them. The DNA for the CDR3 is TGTGCCAGCAGCGTAGGACCGGGAGAAACGGAGGAGCAGTACTTC. It codes for CASSVGPGETEEQYF.

The V and J genes are TRBV10-1 and TRBJ2-2; D call uncertain. CDR1 is WNHNN and CDR2 is SYGVQD in the germline V gene (reference sequence). This CDR3 is 17 amino acids long. V dropped 3 bases and J dropped 7 bases, with 21 bases sitting between them. The CDR3 loop reads CASSDRSTNLRSGELFF. CDR3 sequence (DNA): TGCGCCAGCAGTGACCGGTCCACAAACCTAAGGAGCGGGGAGCTGTTTTTT.

The J gene is TRBJ1-1, the V gene TRBV5-8; 7 positions match TRBD1. The CDR3 extends over 15 amino acids. Germline values: CDR1 SGHTS, CDR2 YDEGEE. Trimming cost V 0 bases and J 7 bases; bases outside gene matches: 9. CDR3 loop: CASSLADGTAFEAFF. In nucleotides, the CDR3 is TGTGCCAGCAGCTTGGCCGATGGGACAGCTTTTGAAGCTTTCTTT. The complete variable domain, with remaining parts taken from reference TRBV5-8 and TRBJ1-1, reads EAGVTQSPTHLIKTRGQQATLRCSPISGHTSVYWYQQALGLGLQFLLWYDEGEERNRGNFPPRFSGRQFPNYSSELNVNALELEDSALYLCASSLADGTAFEAFFGQGTRLTVV.

The genes are TRBV6-5 and TRBJ1-1; possibly TRBD1 for D (5 bases). Germline V CDR1 and CDR2: MNHEY, SVGAGI. The ends were cut back, 6 bases at V and 8 bases at J, with 16 bases in the middle. This CDR3 has 13 amino acids. CDR3 nucleotides: TGTGCCAGCAGCCAACCCCCACAGGCAGAAGCTTTCTTT. It yields the protein CASSQPPQAEAFF.

The chain has TRBV5-1 and TRBJ2-7; maybe TRBD2 (6 bases). The CDR3 covers 15 residues. V was shortened by 3 bases and J by 2 bases, with 15 bases between the two germline ends. Germline loops: CDR1 SGHRS, CDR2 YFSETQ. This CDR3 reads CASSYHGGATYEQYF. In nucleotides, the CDR3 is TGCGCCAGCAGCTACCACGGAGGGGCAACCTACGAGCAGTACTTC.

The chain recombines TRBV16 with TRBJ2-5, with 11 bases lining up with TRBD1. CDR3 length equals 15 residues. Germline CDR1 and CDR2: KGHSY and FQNENV. Losses at the gene ends were 3 bases for V and 11 bases for J; bases not matched to a gene: 11. Here the CDR3 reads CASSHSRGTGGEQYF. The CDR3 nucleotides are TGTGCCAGCAGCCACTCTCGCGGGACAGGGGGTGAGCAGTACTTC.

The chain has TRBV5-1 and TRBJ2-7; possible D gene TRBD2, 6 bases. CDR3 size: 14 residues. Trimming took off 5 bases at V and 3 bases at J, with 15 bases between the two ends. The germline CDR1 and CDR2 sequences are SGHRS and YFSETQ. The CDR3 sequence: CASRLASSGYEQYF. The CDR3 region has the DNA TGCGCCAGCAGGCTCGCGAGTAGCGGCTACGAGCAGTACTTC.

About this clone itself: One junction end disagrees with the germline gene, perhaps due to a read error. The same CDR3 can be traced to other DNA sequences in this sample. The chain links TRBV29-1 to TRBJ1-1, with TRBD1 matching 12 bases. This CDR3 is built from 14 residues. Germline V gene lookup returns CDR1 SQVTM and CDR2 ANQGSEA. The CDR3 loop is CSVEGTGGAGNPFF. CDR3 bases: TGTAGCGTTGAAGGGACAGGGGGCGCGGGGAATCCTTTCTTT.

This clone was counted only a few times. This chain uses TRBV2 with TRBJ2-2; TRBD1 is a possible D gene (5 bases). Germline lookup yields CDR1 SNHLY and CDR2 FYNNEI. Trimming left V 8 bases short and J 6 bases short, with 13 bases between. CDR3 length equals 13 residues. The DNA of the CDR3 is TGTGCCAGCGGCAGGGCTGAATCCGGGGAGCTGTTTTTT. Translated, it gives CASGRAESGELFF.

About this clone: One junction end disagrees with the germline gene, perhaps due to a read error. The chain recombines TRBV30 with TRBJ2-1; TRBD1 is a possible D gene (8 bases). The CDR3 runs 15 residues. CDR1 GTSNPN and CDR2 SVGIG come from the germline V gene (reference sequence). The CDR3, as DNA: TGTGCCTGGAACAGGGGGGGTGGAGGGCAAGGGGACAAGATCTTC. Translation: CAWNRGGGGQGDKIF.

The rearrangement joins TRBV7-8 to TRBJ2-2; 9 positions match TRBD1. The CDR3 totals 16 residues. V lost 2 bases to trimming and J lost 5 bases; unmatched junction nucleotides: 6. The germline V gene encodes CDR1 SGHVS and CDR2 FQNEAQ. CDR3 loop: CASSLNPGTGTGELFF. CDR3 in DNA: TGTGCCAGCAGCTTAAATCCCGGGACAGGGACCGGGGAGCTGTTTTTT.

The gene calls are TRBV27 and TRBJ1-5; 9 positions match TRBD1. Germline trimming cut 5 bases from V and 4 bases from J; bases unmatched to any gene: 9. CDR1 is MNHEY and CDR2 is SMNVEV in the germline V gene (reference sequence). CDR3 length: 16 amino acids. This chain's CDR3 is CASSATTGGGNQPQHF. The CDR3 DNA follows: TGTGCCAGCAGTGCTACCACAGGGGGCGGGAATCAGCCCCAGCATTTT.